The 18 T cell receptor beta chains in this list originate from one sample, sequenced in a study of T cells in Graves' hyperthyroidism and ophthalmopathy. The investigators amplified TCR beta CDR3 regions from RNA transcripts. Researchers ran a first-round RT-PCR on the TCR CDR3 using the HTBI primer set. TCRdb reprocessed the multiplex PCR reads with MiXCR, giving one entry per CDR3 protein. Of around 350,000 distinct CDR3 sequences in the sample, 15% to 20% were seen once. The sequencing sample was made of blood. The receptors originated from a woman between 18 and 29 years old with Graves' hyperthyroidism.

This clonotype was counted at least ten times. CDR3 sequence: CSASIRLAGEQYF. DNA of the CDR3: TGCAGTGCTAGTATACGGCTAGCGGGGGAACAGTACTTC. V and J are TRBV20-1 and TRBJ2-7; 10 bases align to TRBD2. Germline lookup yields CDR1 DFQATT and CDR2 SNEGSKA (reference sequence). The CDR3 is 13 residues long. The junction had 9 bases not matched to a gene; V was cut back by 3 bases and J by 10 bases.

Many counts were recorded for this clonotype. The chain employs TRBV6-5 and TRBJ1-2, with TRBD1 matching over 7 bases. The germline V gene encodes CDR1 MNHEY and CDR2 SVGAGI. V lost 0 bases and J lost 7; bases outside the gene matches: 5. The CDR3 sequence is 14 residues long. The CDR3 DNA sequence: TGTGCCAGCAGTTACTCGACAGGGTCTTCTGGCTACACCTTC. Amino acids: CASSYSTGSSGYTF.

This clonotype was seen many times. V and J are TRBV11-1 and TRBJ2-5, with D perhaps TRBD1 (6 bases). Trimming pared 1 base from V and 5 bases from J, leaving 23 bases between. The CDR3 loop spans 18 amino acids. Germline V lookup: CDR1 SGHAT, CDR2 FQDESV (reference sequence). DNA for the CDR3: TGTGCCAGCAGCTTAGGACTCTACCAGGGGCGCATGAAGGAGACCCAGTACTTC. Translation gives CASSLGLYQGRMKETQYF.

To note about this clonotype: This may stem from a read error, because a much larger clone lies one nucleotide away. The chain couples TRBV6-2 or TRBV6-3 to TRBJ1-2; maybe TRBD1 (5 bases). CDR3 size: 13 residues. Germline CDR1 reads MNHEY; CDR2 reads SVGEGT. As DNA, the CDR3 is TGTGCCAGCAGCCCCGGACATTCCGGTGGCCACACCTTC. It specifies CASSPGHSGGHTF.

Ten or more counts support this clonotype. This chain connects TRBV19 to TRBJ1-1; D may be TRBD1 (6 bases). This CDR3 has 15 residues. Trimming left V 8 bases short and J 3 bases short, with 19 bases between. Germline V gene data show CDR1 as LNHDA and CDR2 as SQIVND (reference sequence). The CDR3 region is CASSAVGGWDTEAFF. CDR3 nucleotides: TGTGCCAGTTCTGCGGTGGGGGGCTGGGACACTGAAGCTTTCTTT.

The chain joins TRBV6-5 to TRBJ1-1, with D possibly TRBD1 on 6 matching bases. V shed 2 bases and J shed 6 bases, with 16 bases lying between them. Germline CDR1 is MNHEY and CDR2 is SVGAGI. This CDR3 spans 15 amino acids. This chain's CDR3 is CASSYGGRFLAEAFF. Here the CDR3 DNA reads TGTGCCAGCAGTTACGGGGGCAGGTTTTTGGCTGAAGCTTTCTTT.

This clonotype was detected many times. The chain uses TRBV7-2 and TRBJ2-2, with D unclear. The CDR3 spans 15 residues. The V end was cut by 3 bases, the J end by 3 bases, with 11 bases between. Per germline, CDR1 SGHTA and CDR2 FQGNSA. The CDR3 DNA reads as TGTGCCAGCAGCTTGAATCCCTCGTACACCGGGGAGCTGTTTTTT. Translating gives CASSLNPSYTGELFF.

This clonotype has a count of ten or more. The gene calls are TRBV12-3 or TRBV12-4 and TRBJ2-2, with D perhaps TRBD1 (6 bases). The CDR3 totals 16 residues. V lost 8 bases, J lost 6 bases, and 22 bases lay in between. The CDR3 region is CASDCNLRGQPGELFF. The CDR3 DNA sequence: TGTGCCAGCGATTGCAACCTCAGGGGCCAGCCCGGGGAGCTGTTTTTT.

This clonotype was seen at least ten times. The chain couples TRBV20-1 to TRBJ1-5; 9 bases map to TRBD1. The V and J ends lost 3 bases and 7 bases, in that order; junction bases with no gene match: 7. This CDR3 is 14 amino acids long. Germline V gene data show CDR1 as DFQATT and CDR2 as SNEGSKA (reference sequence). The CDR3 region has the DNA TGCAGTGCTAGTTACAGGGGGCGCGGACAGCCCCAGCATTTT. It yields the protein CSASYRGRGQPQHF.

This clonotype was detected many times. The rearrangement joins TRBV6-1 to TRBJ1-1, with a possible D match to TRBD1 (5 bases). This CDR3 comprises 13 residues. Trimming stripped 2 bases from V and 6 bases from J, with 10 bases between. Germline assignment: CDR1 MNHNS and CDR2 SASEGT. The CDR3, as DNA: TGTGCCAGCAGTGAACCCGGCAGGGCTGAAGCTTTCTTT. Residues: CASSEPGRAEAFF.

This clonotype was observed many times. Germline is not matched at one junction end, which may reflect a read error. This chain connects TRBV12-3 or TRBV12-4 to TRBJ2-2; 8 positions agree with TRBD1. The CDR3 runs to 15 residues. CDR3 nucleotide sequence: TGTGCCAACAGTTTGGGCAGGGGGCGCACCGGGGAGCTGTTTTTT. It codes for CANSLGRGRTGELFF.

This clonotype was observed a few times. This chain uses TRBV11-2 with TRBJ1-1; D remains unclear. The V and J ends lost 6 bases and 5 bases respectively, with 19 bases between them. CDR1 and CDR2 (germline): SGHAT, FQNNGV. This CDR3 is 15 amino acids long. The CDR3 loop reads CASSLMDYEVTEAFF. CDR3 DNA sequence: TGTGCCAGCAGTCTGATGGACTACGAGGTTACTGAAGCTTTCTTT.

This clonotype was observed many times. This chain connects TRBV4-2 to TRBJ1-5; the match to TRBD1 covers 9 bases. V lost 4 bases to trimming and J lost 0 bases; unmatched junction nucleotides: 19. CDR3 length: 21 residues. In germline, CDR1 is LGHNA, CDR2 YNFKEQ. CDR3 residues: CASSPRGRTGALLGSNQPQHF. The DNA for the CDR3 is TGTGCCAGCAGCCCTAGGGGAAGGACAGGGGCCCTATTGGGTAGCAATCAGCCCCAGCATTTT.

This clonotype was observed a few times. This rearrangement joins TRBV11-2 to TRBJ2-7, with D perhaps matching TRBD2 (6 bases). CDR3 length: 15 residues. Trimming left V 5 bases short and J 5 bases short, with 19 bases between. Germline V gene lookup returns CDR1 SGHAT and CDR2 FQNNGV. The CDR3 loop is CASSPTDGGIHEQYF. CDR3 sequence (DNA): TGTGCCAGCAGCCCTACCGACGGGGGTATCCACGAGCAGTACTTC.

The CDR3 nucleotides read TGTGCCAGCGTGCCAACAGGGATCACCGGGGAGCTGTTTTTT. It codes for CASVPTGITGELFF. This chain joins TRBV18 and TRBJ2-2; possible D gene TRBD1, 6 bases. Deletions cut 8 bases from V and 4 bases from J, with 14 bases between. Germline values: CDR1 KGHSH, CDR2 LQKENI. The CDR3 sequence is 14 residues long.

This clonotype was observed many times. This chain connects TRBV28 to TRBJ1-1, with D unclear. Germline lookup yields CDR1 MDHEN and CDR2 SYDVKM. The V and J ends lost 7 bases and 5 bases respectively, with 17 bases between them. CDR3 length equals 14 residues. As DNA, the CDR3 is TGTGCCAGCAAATGGCCCGGGCAGTTGACTGAAGCTTTCTTT. Translating it yields CASKWPGQLTEAFF.

This clonotype was seen a single time. Being one base from a much bigger clone, this may be a read error. V gene TRBV29-1 combines with J gene TRBJ2-5; possibly TRBD1 for D (6 bases). This CDR3 comprises 14 residues. Trimming removed 6 bases from V and 5 bases from J, with 19 bases in between. Germline V CDR1 and CDR2: SQVTM, ANQGSEA. The CDR3 here is CSVTGTVLGETQYF. For the CDR3, the DNA is TGCAGCGTCACAGGGACGGTGCTGGGGGAGACCCAGTACTTC. Full variable domain (outside the CDR3, taken from reference TRBV29-1 and TRBJ2-5): SAVISQKPSRDICQRGTSLTIQCQVDSQVTMMFWYRQQPGQSLTLIATANQGSEATYESGFVIDKFPISRPNLTFSTLTVSNMSPEDSSIYLCSVTGTVLGETQYFGPGTRLLVL.

This clonotype was observed a few times. The chain couples TRBV13 to TRBJ1-3; D gene ambiguous. V lost 1 base and J lost 0, with 10 bases in between. In germline, CDR1 is PRHDT, CDR2 FYEKMQ (reference sequence). The CDR3 is 16 amino acids. The chain's CDR3 is CASSLERHVSGNTIYF. The CDR3 coding sequence is TGTGCCAGCAGCTTAGAACGGCACGTCTCTGGAAACACCATATATTTT.